This TCR beta chain was retrieved from a study of control samples from healthy donors and cancer patients. Produced via immunoSEQ multiplex PCR; TCRdb's table is partial and in-frame only. The top ten clones hold about 1.3% of a sample with about 94,000 clones, around 83% of them seen once. The CDR3 has 15 residues. CDR1 is SGHTA and CDR2 is FQGTGA in the germline V gene. V dropped 5 bases and J dropped 4; count of bases not matched to a gene: 8. The clonotype comes from a woman in her forties or fifties in good health. This chain uses TRBV7-3 with TRBJ1-3, with 7 bases aligning to TRBD1. The sample taken for sequencing was blood. The CDR3 DNA is TGTGCCAGCAGCCGCACCGGGACAGAGGGAAACACCATATATTTT. Its translation is CASSRTGTEGNTIYF.